This T cell receptor (beta chain) was observed in a study of blood T cell repertoires in COVID-19. Study-wide context: Whether acute or convalescent, the COVID-19 samples came from the United States, Italy and Spain. The cDNA or gDNA used as material had been derived from T cells, B-cell-depleted T cells, or PBMCs.

Authors' methods: Cell counts per sample came from amplifying reference gene primers. Some clones are missing from TCRdb's copy, which holds only in-frame ones; the method was immunoSEQ multiplex PCR. V and J calls and clone size come straight from that table; D and trimming were deduced from the DNA. Seen here are over 150,000 clones, nearly 80% observed once, and the top ten hold 1.5% to 2%. There are 15 residues in the CDR3. V was cut by 3 bases and J by 5 bases, with 14 bases left in between. Germline CDR1 and CDR2: LNHDA and SQIVND (reference sequence). Source material: peripheral blood. V usage is TRBV19 and J usage is TRBJ2-1, with D perhaps TRBD2 (6 bases). This sequence was found in an elderly man with acute or convalescent COVID-19. The CDR3 protein is CASSISGGANNEQFF. In DNA form, the CDR3 reads TGTGCCAGTAGTATCAGCGGCGGGGCGAACAATGAGCAGTTCTTC. The full variable domain, in which reference TRBV19 and TRBJ2-1 provide the parts outside the CDR3, is DGGITQSPKYLFRKEGQNVTLSCEQNLNHDAMYWYRQDPGQGLRLIYYSQIVNDFQKGDIAEGYSVSREKKESFPLTVTSAQKNPTAFYLCASSISGGANNEQFFGPGTRLTVL.